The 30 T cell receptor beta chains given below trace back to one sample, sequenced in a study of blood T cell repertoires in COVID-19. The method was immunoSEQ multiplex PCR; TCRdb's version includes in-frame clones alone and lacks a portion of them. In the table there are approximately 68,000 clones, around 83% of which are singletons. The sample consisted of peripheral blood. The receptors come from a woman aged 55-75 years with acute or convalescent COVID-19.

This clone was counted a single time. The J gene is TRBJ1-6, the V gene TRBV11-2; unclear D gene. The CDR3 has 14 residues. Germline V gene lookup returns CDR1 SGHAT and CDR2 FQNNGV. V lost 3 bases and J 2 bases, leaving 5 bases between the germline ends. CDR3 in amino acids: CASSLSPYNSPLHF. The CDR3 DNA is TGTGCCAGCAGCTTGAGCCCCTATAATTCACCCCTCCACTTT.

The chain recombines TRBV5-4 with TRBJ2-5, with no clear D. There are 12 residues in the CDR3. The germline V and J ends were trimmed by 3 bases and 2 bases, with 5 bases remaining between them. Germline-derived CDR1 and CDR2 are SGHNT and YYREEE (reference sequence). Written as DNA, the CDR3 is TGTGCCAGCAGCTACCTACAAGAGACCCAGTACTTC. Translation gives CASSYLQETQYF.

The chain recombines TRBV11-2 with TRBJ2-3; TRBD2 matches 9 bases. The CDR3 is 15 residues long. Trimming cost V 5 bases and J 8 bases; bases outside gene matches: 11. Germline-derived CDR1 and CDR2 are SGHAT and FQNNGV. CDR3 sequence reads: CASSPGLARTPTQYF. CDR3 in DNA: TGTGCCAGCAGCCCTGGACTAGCGCGGACCCCTACGCAGTATTTT.

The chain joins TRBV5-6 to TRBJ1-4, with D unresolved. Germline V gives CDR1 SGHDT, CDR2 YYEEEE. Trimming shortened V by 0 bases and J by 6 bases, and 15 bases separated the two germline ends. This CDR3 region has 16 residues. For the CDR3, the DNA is TGTGCCAGCAGCTTGGGTGCTGCGGCTGACCATGAAAAACTGTTTTTT. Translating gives CASSLGAAADHEKLFF.

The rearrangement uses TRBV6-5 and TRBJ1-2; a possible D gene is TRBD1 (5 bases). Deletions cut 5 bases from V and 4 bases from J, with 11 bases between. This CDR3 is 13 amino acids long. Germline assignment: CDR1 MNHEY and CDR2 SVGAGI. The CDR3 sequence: CASSRQGVYGYTF. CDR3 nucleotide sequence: TGTGCCAGCAGTAGGCAGGGCGTCTATGGCTACACCTTC.

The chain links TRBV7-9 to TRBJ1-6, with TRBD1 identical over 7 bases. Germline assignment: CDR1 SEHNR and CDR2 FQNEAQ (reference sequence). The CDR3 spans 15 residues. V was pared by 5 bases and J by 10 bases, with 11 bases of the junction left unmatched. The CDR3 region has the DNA TGTGCCAGCAGCCCACAGGGGCTAATGGGGTCACCCCTCCACTTT. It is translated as CASSPQGLMGSPLHF.

CDR3 sequence reads: CASSPPGQATNEKLFF. As DNA, the CDR3 is TGTGCCAGCTCACCACCGGGACAGGCAACTAATGAAAAACTGTTTTTT. The rearrangement links TRBV18 to TRBJ1-4, with 8 bases fitting TRBD1. Germline lookup yields CDR1 KGHSH and CDR2 LQKENI. The CDR3 runs to 16 residues. Trimming took 0 bases from V and 0 from J; bases not matched to a gene: 0.

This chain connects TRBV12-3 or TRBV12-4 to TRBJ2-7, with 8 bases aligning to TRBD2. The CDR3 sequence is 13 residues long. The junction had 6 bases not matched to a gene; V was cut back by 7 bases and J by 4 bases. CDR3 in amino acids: CASKPPGGYEQYF. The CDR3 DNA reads TGTGCCAGCAAACCTCCGGGAGGGTACGAGCAGTACTTC.

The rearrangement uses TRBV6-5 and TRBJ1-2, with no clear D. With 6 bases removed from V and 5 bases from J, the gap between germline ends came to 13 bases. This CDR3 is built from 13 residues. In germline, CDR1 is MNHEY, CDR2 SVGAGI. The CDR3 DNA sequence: TGTGCCAGCAGGGGAGCCCTTGGGTATGGCTACACCTTC. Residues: CASRGALGYGYTF.

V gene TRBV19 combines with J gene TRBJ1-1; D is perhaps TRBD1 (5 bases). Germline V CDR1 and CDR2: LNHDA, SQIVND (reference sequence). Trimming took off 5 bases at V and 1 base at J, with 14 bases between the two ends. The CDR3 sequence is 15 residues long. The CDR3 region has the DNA TGTGCCAGTAGTCTACATCCCGACAGGAACACTGAAGCTTTCTTT. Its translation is CASSLHPDRNTEAFF.

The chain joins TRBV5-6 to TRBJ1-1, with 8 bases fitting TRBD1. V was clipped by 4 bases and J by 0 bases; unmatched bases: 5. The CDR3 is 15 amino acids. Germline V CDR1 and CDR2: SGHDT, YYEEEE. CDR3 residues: CASSPSDRVNTEAFF. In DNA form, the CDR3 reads TGTGCCAGCAGCCCCTCGGACAGGGTGAACACTGAAGCTTTCTTT.

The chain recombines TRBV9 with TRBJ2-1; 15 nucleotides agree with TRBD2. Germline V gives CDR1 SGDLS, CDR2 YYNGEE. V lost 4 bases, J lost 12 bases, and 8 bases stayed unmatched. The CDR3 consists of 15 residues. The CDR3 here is CASSPGTSGGSRQFF. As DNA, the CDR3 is TGTGCCAGCAGCCCCGGGACTAGCGGGGGGTCGAGGCAGTTCTTC.

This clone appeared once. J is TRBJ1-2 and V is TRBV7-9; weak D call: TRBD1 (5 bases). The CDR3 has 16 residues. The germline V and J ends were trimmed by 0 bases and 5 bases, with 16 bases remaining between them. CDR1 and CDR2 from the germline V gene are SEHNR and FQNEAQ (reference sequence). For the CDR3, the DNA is TGTGCCAGCAGCTTAGCGACGGCAGGGAGGAGGTATGGCTACACCTTC. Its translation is CASSLATAGRRYGYTF.

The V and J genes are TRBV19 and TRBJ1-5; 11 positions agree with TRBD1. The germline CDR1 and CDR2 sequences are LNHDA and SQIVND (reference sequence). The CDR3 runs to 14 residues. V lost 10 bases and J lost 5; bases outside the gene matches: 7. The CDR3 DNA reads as TGTGCCACCACCGGGACAGGGGGAGATCAGCCCCAGCATTTT. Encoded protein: CATTGTGGDQPQHF.

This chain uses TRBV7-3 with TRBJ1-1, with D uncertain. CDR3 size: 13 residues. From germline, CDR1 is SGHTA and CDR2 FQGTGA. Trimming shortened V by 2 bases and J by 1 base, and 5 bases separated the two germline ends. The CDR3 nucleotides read TGTGCCAGCAGCTTAGACTCGAACACTGAAGCTTTCTTT. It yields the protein CASSLDSNTEAFF.

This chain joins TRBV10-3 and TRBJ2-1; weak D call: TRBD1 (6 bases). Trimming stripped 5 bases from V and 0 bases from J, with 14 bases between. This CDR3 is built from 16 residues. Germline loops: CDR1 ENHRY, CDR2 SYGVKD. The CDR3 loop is CAISRPTGSSYNEQFF. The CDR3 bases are TGTGCCATCAGTCGGCCCACAGGGAGCTCCTACAATGAGCAGTTCTTC.

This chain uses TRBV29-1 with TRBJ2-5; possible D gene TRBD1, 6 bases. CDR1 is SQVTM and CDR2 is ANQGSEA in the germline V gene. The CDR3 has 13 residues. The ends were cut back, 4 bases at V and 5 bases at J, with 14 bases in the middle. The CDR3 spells CSVAQGRWETQYF. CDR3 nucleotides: TGCAGCGTTGCCCAGGGGCGGTGGGAGACCCAGTACTTC.

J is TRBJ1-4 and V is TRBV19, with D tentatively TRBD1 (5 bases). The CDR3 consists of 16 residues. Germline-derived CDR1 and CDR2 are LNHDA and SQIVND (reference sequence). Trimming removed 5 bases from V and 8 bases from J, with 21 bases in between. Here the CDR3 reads CASSPHSVGAGEKLFF. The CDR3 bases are TGTGCCAGTAGTCCCCACTCAGTAGGGGCTGGGGAAAAACTGTTTTTT. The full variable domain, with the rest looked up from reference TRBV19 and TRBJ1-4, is DGGITQSPKYLFRKEGQNVTLSCEQNLNHDAMYWYRQDPGQGLRLIYYSQIVNDFQKGDIAEGYSVSREKKESFPLTVTSAQKNPTAFYLCASSPHSVGAGEKLFFGSGTQLSVL.

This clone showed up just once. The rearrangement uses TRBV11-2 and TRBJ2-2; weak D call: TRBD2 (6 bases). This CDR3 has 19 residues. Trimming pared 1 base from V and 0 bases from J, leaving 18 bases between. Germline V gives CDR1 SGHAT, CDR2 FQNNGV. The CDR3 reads CASSLGRGGNFTNTGELFF. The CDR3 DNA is TGTGCCAGCAGCTTAGGGCGGGGTGGTAACTTTACGAACACCGGGGAGCTGTTTTTT.

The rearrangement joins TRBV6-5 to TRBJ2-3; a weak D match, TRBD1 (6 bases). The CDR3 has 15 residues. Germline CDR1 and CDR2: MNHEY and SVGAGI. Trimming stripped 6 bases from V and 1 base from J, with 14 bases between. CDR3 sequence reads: CASSRTGSGTDTQYF. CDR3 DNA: TGTGCCAGCAGCCGAACAGGGTCTGGCACAGATACGCAGTATTTT.

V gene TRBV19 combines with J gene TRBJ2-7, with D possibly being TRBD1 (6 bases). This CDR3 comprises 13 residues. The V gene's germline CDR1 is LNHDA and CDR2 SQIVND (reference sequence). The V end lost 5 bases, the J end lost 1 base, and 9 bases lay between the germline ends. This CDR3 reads CASSFGQSYEQYF. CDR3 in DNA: TGTGCCAGTAGTTTCGGACAGTCCTACGAGCAGTACTTC.

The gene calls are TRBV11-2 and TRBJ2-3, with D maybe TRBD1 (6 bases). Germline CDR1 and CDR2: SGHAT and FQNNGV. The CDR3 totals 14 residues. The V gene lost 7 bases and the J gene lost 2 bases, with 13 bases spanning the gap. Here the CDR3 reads CASTLDRFTDTQYF. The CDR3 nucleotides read TGTGCCAGCACCCTGGACAGATTCACAGATACGCAGTATTTT.

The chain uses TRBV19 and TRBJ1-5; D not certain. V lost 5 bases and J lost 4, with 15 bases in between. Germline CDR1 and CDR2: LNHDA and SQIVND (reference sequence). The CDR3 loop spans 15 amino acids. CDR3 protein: CASSGRDPFNQPQHF. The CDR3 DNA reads TGTGCCAGTAGTGGCCGGGATCCATTTAATCAGCCCCAGCATTTT.

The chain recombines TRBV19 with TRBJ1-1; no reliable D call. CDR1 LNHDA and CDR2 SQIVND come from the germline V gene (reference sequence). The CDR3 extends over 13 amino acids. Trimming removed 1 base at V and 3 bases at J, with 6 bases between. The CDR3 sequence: CASSIVVDTEAFF. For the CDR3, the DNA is TGTGCCAGTAGTATAGTTGTAGACACTGAAGCTTTCTTT.

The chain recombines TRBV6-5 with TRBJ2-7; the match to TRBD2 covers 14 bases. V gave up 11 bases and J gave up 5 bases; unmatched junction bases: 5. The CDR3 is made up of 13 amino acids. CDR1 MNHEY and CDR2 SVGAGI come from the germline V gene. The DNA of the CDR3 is TGTGCCGCCCGGACTAGCGGGGGGAACGAGCAGTACTTC. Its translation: CAARTSGGNEQYF.

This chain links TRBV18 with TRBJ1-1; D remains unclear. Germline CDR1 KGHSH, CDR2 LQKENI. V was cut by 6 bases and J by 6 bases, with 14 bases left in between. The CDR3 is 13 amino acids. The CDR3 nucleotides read TGTGCCAGCTCCCCTATCCTGTTCGCTGAAGCTTTCTTT. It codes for CASSPILFAEAFF.

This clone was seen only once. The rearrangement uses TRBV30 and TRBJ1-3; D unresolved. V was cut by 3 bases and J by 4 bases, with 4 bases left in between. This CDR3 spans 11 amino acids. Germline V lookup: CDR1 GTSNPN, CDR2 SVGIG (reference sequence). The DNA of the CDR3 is TGTGCCTGGAGACGGGGAAACACCATATATTTT. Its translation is CAWRRGNTIYF.

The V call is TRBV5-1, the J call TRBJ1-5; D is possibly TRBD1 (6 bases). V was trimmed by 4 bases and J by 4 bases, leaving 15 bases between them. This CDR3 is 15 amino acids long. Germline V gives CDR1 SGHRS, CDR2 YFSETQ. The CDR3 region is CASSPGGGGNQPQHF. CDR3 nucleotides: TGCGCCAGCAGCCCGGGAGGGGGAGGGAATCAGCCCCAGCATTTT.

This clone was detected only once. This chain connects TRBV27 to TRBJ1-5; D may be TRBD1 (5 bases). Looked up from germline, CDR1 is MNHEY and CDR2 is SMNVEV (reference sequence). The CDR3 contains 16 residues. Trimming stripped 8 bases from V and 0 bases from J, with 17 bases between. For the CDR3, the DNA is TGTGCCAGCGCGGTGGGAGGGACTTATAGCAATCAGCCCCAGCATTTT. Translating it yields CASAVGGTYSNQPQHF.

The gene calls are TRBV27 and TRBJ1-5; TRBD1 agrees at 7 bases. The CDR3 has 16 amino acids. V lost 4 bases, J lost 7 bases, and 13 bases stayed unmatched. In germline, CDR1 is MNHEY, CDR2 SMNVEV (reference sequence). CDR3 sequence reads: CASSSREGALRQPQHF. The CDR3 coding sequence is TGTGCCAGCAGTTCCCGGGAGGGGGCGCTGAGGCAGCCCCAGCATTTT.